A selection of T cell receptor beta chains follows, all from one sample in a study of T cells in Graves' hyperthyroidism and ophthalmopathy. TCRdb recomputed calls from the multiplex PCR reads with MiXCR, one row per CDR3 protein. In the table there are a few hundred thousand distinct CDR3 sequences, approximately 22% of which are singletons. Sequenced input: blood. These receptors were obtained from a woman in her fifties or sixties with Graves' hyperthyroidism. Both conserved end residues are part of each CDR3. The order of the fields is CDR3 protein, CDR3 DNA, D gene, clone size, J gene, V gene. The D gene is left open where the match is weak. Clone size, where shown, is once, few, many, or a class for clones that have expanded.

CDR3aa: CSASMPTPPYEQYF; CDR3nt: TGCAGTGCTTCGATGCCTACCCCTCCCTACGAGCAGTACTTC; d_gene: -; abundance: many; j_gene: TRBJ2-7; v_gene: TRBV20-1
CDR3aa: CASSARTSGYEQYF; CDR3nt: TGTGCCAGCAGCGCGCGGACTAGCGGGTACGAGCAGTACTTC; d_gene: TRBD2; abundance: -; j_gene: TRBJ2-7; v_gene: TRBV11-3
CDR3aa: CASRYTHVAGEQFF; CDR3nt: TGTGCCAGCAGGTATACCCACGTAGCGGGTGAGCAGTTCTTC; d_gene: TRBD2; abundance: many; j_gene: TRBJ2-1; v_gene: TRBV7-9
CDR3aa: CAWSVPGGVNYGYTF; CDR3nt: TGTGCCTGGAGTGTACCCGGGGGTGTCAACTATGGCTACACCTTC; d_gene: -; abundance: -; j_gene: TRBJ1-2; v_gene: TRBV30
CDR3aa: CATSRDRSYTEAFF; CDR3nt: TGTGCCACCAGCAGAGATCGATCCTACACTGAAGCTTTCTTT; d_gene: -; abundance: -; j_gene: TRBJ1-1; v_gene: TRBV15
CDR3aa: CATSRDTGNTGELFF; CDR3nt: TGTGCCACCAGCAGAGATACGGGGAACACCGGGGAGCTGTTTTTT; d_gene: -; abundance: many; j_gene: TRBJ2-2; v_gene: TRBV15
CDR3aa: CASSRSDRVGETQYF; CDR3nt: TGCGCCAGCAGCCGATCGGACAGGGTAGGAGAGACCCAGTACTTC; d_gene: TRBD1; abundance: -; j_gene: TRBJ2-5; v_gene: TRBV4-1
CDR3aa: CASSLGSLATGELFF; CDR3nt: TGTGCCAGCAGTTTAGGAAGTTTGGCAACCGGGGAGCTGTTTTTT; d_gene: -; abundance: few; j_gene: TRBJ2-2; v_gene: TRBV27
CDR3aa: CSVGTSGRWINEQFF; CDR3nt: TGCAGCGTTGGCACTAGCGGGAGGTGGATCAATGAGCAGTTCTTC; d_gene: TRBD2; abundance: few; j_gene: TRBJ2-1; v_gene: TRBV29-1
CDR3aa: CASSLTRIDYGYTF; CDR3nt: TGTGCCAGCAGTTTGACAAGGATTGACTATGGCTACACCTTC; d_gene: -; abundance: many; j_gene: TRBJ1-2; v_gene: TRBV28
CDR3aa: CASGSFGEQYF; CDR3nt: TGTGCCAGCGGGAGTTTTGGCGAGCAGTACTTC; d_gene: -; abundance: few; j_gene: TRBJ2-7; v_gene: TRBV28
CDR3aa: CASSFFSGVGNQPQHF; CDR3nt: TGTGCCAGCAGTTTTTTCTCAGGGGTGGGCAATCAGCCCCAGCATTTT; d_gene: -; abundance: many; j_gene: TRBJ1-5; v_gene: TRBV6-1
CDR3aa: CASSLGTGNVYNEQFF; CDR3nt: TGTGCCAGCAGCTTAGGGACAGGGAACGTCTACAATGAGCAGTTCTTC; d_gene: TRBD1; abundance: many; j_gene: TRBJ2-1; v_gene: TRBV7-9
CDR3aa: CASSGTGVTSGSTDTQYF; CDR3nt: TGTGCCAGCAGTGGGACGGGAGTAACTAGCGGGAGCACGGATACGCAGTATTTT; d_gene: TRBD2; abundance: many; j_gene: TRBJ2-3; v_gene: TRBV12-3/TRBV12-4
CDR3aa: CASSLISGSVGEQFF; CDR3nt: TGCGCCAGCAGCCTGATTAGCGGGAGTGTGGGTGAGCAGTTCTTC; d_gene: TRBD2; abundance: -; j_gene: TRBJ2-1; v_gene: TRBV4-1
CDR3aa: CASSLIGQGDSPLHF; CDR3nt: TGCGCCAGCAGCTTAATTGGACAGGGAGATTCACCCCTCCACTTT; d_gene: TRBD1; abundance: -; j_gene: TRBJ1-6; v_gene: TRBV5-1
CDR3aa: CASSISRQGNQPQHF; CDR3nt: TGTGCCAGTAGTATATCTCGACAGGGAAATCAGCCCCAGCATTTT; d_gene: TRBD1; abundance: few; j_gene: TRBJ1-5; v_gene: TRBV19